Listed below are T cell receptor beta chains from one sample, sequenced in a study of blood T cell repertoires in COVID-19. Profiling relied on immunoSEQ multiplex PCR, and the TCRdb table lists in-frame clones only, not all of them. The sample yields under 200,000 clones, about 82% seen once. Sequenced: PBMCs or T cells enriched from blood (not recorded which). These TCRs come from a man aged 40-49 years with acute COVID-19. The CDR3 runs from the conserved cysteine through the conserved F or W. D genes are given only for firm matches. Rows give clone size only sometimes, using once, few, many, or a class for an expanded clone.

V gene	D gene	J gene	clone size	CDR3 DNA	CDR3 protein
TRBV7-3	TRBD2	TRBJ2-1	.	TGTGCCAGCAGCTTGGTACCGGGACTAGCGGGAGTTAATGAGCAGTTCTTC	CASSLVPGLAGVNEQFF
TRBV6-1	.	TRBJ2-7	.	TGTGCCAGCAGTGAAGCCCCCCGAGGGCACTCCTACGAGCAGTACTTC	CASSEAPRGHSYEQYF
TRBV10-3	TRBD1	TRBJ1-3	.	TGTGCCATCAGGGACCCCGGACAGGGGACTGGAAACACCATATATTTT	CAIRDPGQGTGNTIYF
TRBV15	TRBD2	TRBJ2-5	.	TGTGCCACCAGCAGAGAAGGTGGGACTAGCGGGAGACAAGAGACCCAGTACTTC	CATSREGGTSGRQETQYF
TRBV28	.	TRBJ2-2	.	TGTGCCAGCACAGGGAGGGGGGGCGAGAGGCGCACCGGGGAGCTGTTTTTT	CASTGRGGERRTGELFF
TRBV7-2	.	TRBJ1-5	few	TGTGCCAGCAGCTTGGACAGCGAACATAGCAATCAGCCCCAGCATTTT	CASSLDSEHSNQPQHF
TRBV2	TRBD1	TRBJ2-7	.	TGTGCCAGCAGGGGGTCGGGACAGGGCCCCTACGAGCAGTACTTC	CASRGSGQGPYEQYF
TRBV4-2	TRBD2	TRBJ2-1	.	TGTGCCAGCAGCCGGATGACTAGCGGGGGGGAAAATGAGCAGTTCTTC	CASSRMTSGGENEQFF
TRBV5-1	.	TRBJ2-3	.	TGCGCCAGCAGCGGGGGCCTTAGCACAGATACGCAGTATTTT	CASSGGLSTDTQYF
TRBV29-1	.	TRBJ2-3	.	TGCAGCGTTGAAGGCCAGGGCCCAGATACGCAGTATTTT	CSVEGQGPDTQYF
TRBV3-1/TRBV3-2	TRBD1	TRBJ1-5	few	TGTGCCAGCAGCCGAGGACAGGGGGGCGGTCAGCCCCAGCATTTT	CASSRGQGGGQPQHF
TRBV7-8	.	TRBJ1-6	.	TGTGCCAGCAGCTTTTCGGGAGTGGAAAATTCACCCCTCCACTTT	CASSFSGVENSPLHF
TRBV20-1	TRBD1	TRBJ2-2	.	TGCAGTGCTAGTGTTTCCGGGACAGCGAACACCGGGGAGCTGTTTTTT	CSASVSGTANTGELFF
TRBV7-9	TRBD2	TRBJ2-3	.	TGTGCCAGCAGCTCGCCGGGGGGAGTAGACACAGATACGCAGTATTTT	CASSSPGGVDTDTQYF
TRBV15	.	TRBJ2-3	.	TGTGCCACCAGCACGGAGCAGTCCCGGGGAACAGATACGCAGTATTTT	CATSTEQSRGTDTQYF
TRBV2	TRBD2	TRBJ2-3	.	TGTGCCAGCAGTGAAAGAGCGGGAGGGAGCACAGATACGCAGTATTTT	CASSERAGGSTDTQYF
TRBV18	TRBD2	TRBJ2-1	.	TGTGCCAGCTCACCACCGGGACTAGCGGGAGGGCCCTATGAGCAGTTCTTC	CASSPPGLAGGPYEQFF
TRBV7-8	TRBD1	TRBJ1-4	.	TGTGCCAGCAGCTCCGACAGGGGCCTAATTGGAACTAATGAAAAACTGTTTTTT	CASSSDRGLIGTNEKLFF
TRBV6-5	.	TRBJ1-2	.	TGTGCCAGCAGCCCAAGCGGCTATGGCTACACCTTC	CASSPSGYGYTF
TRBV7-6	TRBD2	TRBJ2-7	.	TGTGCCAGCAGCCAAAGGACTAGCGTCCCCTACGAGCAGTACTTC	CASSQRTSVPYEQYF
TRBV19	.	TRBJ1-1	.	TGTGCCAGTAGTATAAAACTCTCGGACACTGAAGCTTTCTTT	CASSIKLSDTEAFF
TRBV7-2	TRBD1	TRBJ2-7	.	TGTGCCAGCAGCTTATTCGGGACAGAGTTTACCTCCTACGAGCAGTACTTC	CASSLFGTEFTSYEQYF
TRBV28	TRBD1	TRBJ2-7	.	TGTGCCAGCAGGGACAGGCCCGAGTACGAGCAGTACTTC	CASRDRPEYEQYF
TRBV7-9	.	TRBJ1-5	.	TGTGCCAGCAGCTTCTCAGGGTCCATAAGCAATCAGCCCCAGCATTTT	CASSFSGSISNQPQHF
TRBV29-1	TRBD1	TRBJ2-7	.	TGCAGCGTTGAAAGTGCAGGGGGCTACGAGCAGTACTTC	CSVESAGGYEQYF
TRBV7-9	TRBD2	TRBJ2-7	.	TGTGCCAGCAGCTTAGGAGCGGGACCCCGGTACGAGCAGTACTTC	CASSLGAGPRYEQYF
TRBV5-1	.	TRBJ2-2	.	TGCGCCACCCCAATCGGGCCGGGGACCGGGGAGCTGTTTTTT	CATPIGPGTGELFF
TRBV9	.	TRBJ2-7	.	TGTGCCAGCAGCGATGACAGTCCCTACGAGCAGTACTTC	CASSDDSPYEQYF
TRBV19	TRBD1	TRBJ2-7	.	TGTGCCAGTAGTTGGGGGACAGCCTACGAGCAGTACTTC	CASSWGTAYEQYF
TRBV5-1	.	TRBJ2-7	.	TGCGCCAGCAGCTTGGGTGGGGGCGAGGGGCAGTACTTC	CASSLGGGEGQYF
TRBV28	TRBD1	TRBJ2-3	.	TGTGCCAGCAGACAGGGGCACACAGATACGCAGTATTTT	CASRQGHTDTQYF
TRBV6-4	.	TRBJ1-1	once	TGTGCCAGCAGTGAGGCTCATTTGAACACTGAAGCTTTCTTT	CASSEAHLNTEAFF
TRBV3-1/TRBV3-2	.	TRBJ2-6	.	TGTGCCAGCAGCCAACAGGCCTGGGCCCCCGGGGCCAACGTCCTGACTTTC	CASSQQAWAPGANVLTF
TRBV3-1/TRBV3-2	.	TRBJ1-6	.	TGTGCCAGCAGCCAAGAACGGAGCTCCTATAATTCACCCCTCCACTTT	CASSQERSSYNSPLHF
TRBV4-1	.	TRBJ1-5	.	TGCGCCAGCAGCCAAGTTTTAGGACAGTACCCTGGTGGCAATCAGCCCCAGCATTTT	CASSQVLGQYPGGNQPQHF
TRBV12-5	TRBD2	TRBJ2-2	.	TGTGCTAGTGGTTCTGGAGCGGGAAACACCGGGGAGCTGTTTTTT	CASGSGAGNTGELFF
TRBV7-3	TRBD2	TRBJ2-5	.	TGTGCCAGCAGCTCAACTAGCGGGAGAACCCAGTACTTC	CASSSTSGRTQYF
TRBV6-5	TRBD1	TRBJ2-3	few	TGTGCCAGCAGGACCGGGACAGGGGGGTTCGATACGCAGTATTTT	CASRTGTGGFDTQYF
TRBV5-1	TRBD1	TRBJ1-1	.	TGCGCCAGCTGCCTCGGGACAGGGGGCTTCCTGGACACTGAAGCTTTCTTT	CASCLGTGGFLDTEAFF
TRBV7-2	.	TRBJ2-5	.	TGTGCCAGCAGCTTCGGGGAGACCCAGTACTTC	CASSFGETQYF
TRBV10-1	TRBD2	TRBJ2-1	.	TGCGCCAGCAGTGAGTCGATGGGACTAGCGGGAGGAATTCGCTACAATGAGCAGTTCTTC	CASSESMGLAGGIRYNEQFF
TRBV24-1	.	TRBJ2-2	.	TGTGCCACCAGTGGCCCAGGGAACACCGGGGAGCTGTTTTTT	CATSGPGNTGELFF
TRBV30	.	TRBJ2-2	.	TGTGCCTGGAGTTATGGCAGGGGTCTCGCCGGGGAGCTGTTTTTT	CAWSYGRGLAGELFF
TRBV7-9	TRBD1	TRBJ2-1	.	TGTGCCAGCAGCACAGACAGGGGATACAATGAGCAGTTCTTC	CASSTDRGYNEQFF
TRBV11-2	TRBD2	TRBJ2-2	.	TGTGCCAGCAGGAGGACTAGCGGGACGAACACCGGGGAGCTGTTTTTT	CASRRTSGTNTGELFF
TRBV14	TRBD2	TRBJ2-1	few	TGTGCCAGGAGAGCGGTGACTAGCGGGATATTTCGCCTCTACAATGAGCAGTTCTTC	CARRAVTSGIFRLYNEQFF
TRBV9	TRBD1	TRBJ1-5	.	TGTGCCAGCAGCGAGCGTCCCGGGGACAGTCTAGACAATCAGCCCCAGCATTTT	CASSERPGDSLDNQPQHF
TRBV30	TRBD1	TRBJ1-1	.	TGTGCCAGATCAACAGGGGGCGGAATAAACACTGAAGCTTTCTTT	CARSTGGGINTEAFF
TRBV6-5	.	TRBJ1-2	.	TGTGCCAGCAGTTTCCCCAGGGGCTATGGCTACACCTTC	CASSFPRGYGYTF
TRBV6-6	.	TRBJ1-3	few	TGTGCCAGCAGTCGAAACGGGATGAGCTCTGGAAACACCATATATTTT	CASSRNGMSSGNTIYF
TRBV7-9	TRBD2	TRBJ2-6	once	TGTGCCAGCAGCCCCTTAGCGGGAGGGCCAAGTGGGGCCAACGTCCTGACTTTC	CASSPLAGGPSGANVLTF
TRBV2	TRBD2	TRBJ2-1	once	TGTGCCAGCAGCCTAGCGGGAGGAACGGGGAATGAGCAGTTCTTC	CASSLAGGTGNEQFF
TRBV28	TRBD2	TRBJ2-3	.	TGTGCCAGCAGTGGGGCGGGAGGAGGCACAGATACGCAGTATTTT	CASSGAGGGTDTQYF
TRBV6-5	.	TRBJ2-7	.	TGTGCCAGCAGCTTCGGACTCTACGAGCAGTACTTC	CASSFGLYEQYF
TRBV7-9	TRBD1	TRBJ1-5	.	TGTGCCAGCAGCTTGACAGGGGACAATCAGCCCCAGCATTTT	CASSLTGDNQPQHF
TRBV2	TRBD2	TRBJ2-3	.	TGTGCCAGCAGTAGACTAGCGGGAGCTCAGGATACGCAGTATTTT	CASSRLAGAQDTQYF
TRBV30	.	TRBJ2-7	few	TGTGCCTGGGGTAGAGTACTGTTAGAGCAGTACTTC	CAWGRVLLEQYF
TRBV6-4	TRBD1	TRBJ2-5	.	TGTGCCAGCAGTGACCCGTCCCGGGACAGGGGGCGCGAGACCCAGTACTTC	CASSDPSRDRGRETQYF
TRBV29-1	.	TRBJ2-1	.	TGCAGCGTTGAGAGGCTAGCGCATTACAATGAGCAGTTCTTC	CSVERLAHYNEQFF